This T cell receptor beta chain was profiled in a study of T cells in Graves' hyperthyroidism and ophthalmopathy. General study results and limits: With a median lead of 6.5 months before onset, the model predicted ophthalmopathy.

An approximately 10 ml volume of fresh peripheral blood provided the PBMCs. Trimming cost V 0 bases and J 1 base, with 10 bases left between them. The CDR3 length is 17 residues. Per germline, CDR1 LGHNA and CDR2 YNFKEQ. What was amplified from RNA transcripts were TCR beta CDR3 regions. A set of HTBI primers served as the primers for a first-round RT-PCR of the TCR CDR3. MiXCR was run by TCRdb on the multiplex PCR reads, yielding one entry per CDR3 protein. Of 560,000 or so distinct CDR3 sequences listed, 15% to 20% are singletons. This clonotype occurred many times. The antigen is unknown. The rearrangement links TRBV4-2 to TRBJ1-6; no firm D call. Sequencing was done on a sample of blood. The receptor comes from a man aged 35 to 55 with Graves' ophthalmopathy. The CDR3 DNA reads TGTGCCAGCAGCCAAGATCTGCGAGCTTCCTATAATTCACCCCTCCACTTT. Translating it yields CASSQDLRASYNSPLHF.